The next 21 T cell receptor beta chains were all read from a single sample in a study of monozygotic twins with inflammatory bowel disease. TCRdb re-analyzed the 5' RACE reads; it lists each CDR3 protein once, without DNA. This sample's table reports 350,000 to 550,000 distinct CDR3 sequences. Specimen: blood. Source of these receptors: a human donor with ulcerative colitis or Crohn's disease, or a healthy co-twin of an affected twin (not recorded which).

V gene TRBV5-6 combines with J gene TRBJ2-1; TCRdb's D call of TRBD2 is untestable without DNA. This CDR3 comprises 15 residues. The germline gives CDR1 SGHDT, CDR2 YYEEEE. CDR3: CASSATSGSHNEQFF. Supplemented by reference TRBV5-6 and TRBJ2-1, the full variable domain reads DAGVTQSPTHLIKTRGQQVTLRCSPKSGHDTVSWYQQALGQGPQFIFQYYEEEERQRGNFPDRFSGHQFPNYSSELNVNALLLGDSALYLCASSATSGSHNEQFFGPGTRLTVL.

The J gene is TRBJ2-5, the V gene TRBV2. Germline CDR1 is SNHLY and CDR2 is FYNNEI. The CDR3 runs to 15 residues. The CDR3 loop reads CASSEENLGFGTQYF.

V and J are TRBV19 and TRBJ2-1; TCRdb returns TRBD1, unconfirmable since there is no DNA. The CDR3 has 18 amino acids. Germline CDR1 reads LNHDA; CDR2 reads SQIVND (reference sequence). The CDR3 here is CASSIGRIGTGIHNEQFF.

The genes are TRBV20-1 and TRBJ2-1; TCRdb's D call, TRBD1, is unchecked because there is no DNA. Germline values: CDR1 DFQATT, CDR2 SNEGSKA (reference sequence). The CDR3 loop spans 11 amino acids. The CDR3 is CSARDPGRSIF.

The rearrangement joins TRBV12-3 or TRBV12-4 to TRBJ2-7. The CDR3 totals 15 residues. The CDR3: CASSFRAGGPYEQYF.

The chain recombines TRBV6-1 with TRBJ1-2; lacking DNA, the TRBD1 call made by TCRdb goes unchecked. Germline CDR1 MNHNS, CDR2 SASEGT. The CDR3 has 14 residues. The CDR3 protein is CASSPTQQGRGYTF.

J is TRBJ2-1 and V is TRBV7-2; TCRdb selects TRBD1, and the lack of DNA leaves this call unchecked. CDR1 is SGHTA and CDR2 is FQGNSA in the germline V gene. This CDR3 is built from 15 residues. The CDR3 region is CASSTNGQAYNEQFF.

The V call is TRBV5-1, the J call TRBJ1-4; TCRdb's D call, TRBD1, is unchecked because there is no DNA. Germline CDR1 and CDR2: SGHRS and YFSETQ. The CDR3 has 14 residues. The CDR3: CASRAGPDNEKLFF.

V and J are TRBV20-1 and TRBJ2-1. This CDR3 has 11 amino acids. Germline V gene sequence: CDR1 DFQATT, CDR2 SNEGSKA (reference sequence). The chain's CDR3 is CSARDLNEQFF.

The chain uses TRBV6-2 or TRBV6-3 and TRBJ2-7; TCRdb selects TRBD1, and the lack of DNA leaves this call unchecked. This CDR3 contains 15 residues. The V gene's germline CDR1 is MNHEY and CDR2 SVGEGT. The CDR3 is CASSYWGQGNYEQYF.

V usage is TRBV3-1 and J usage is TRBJ2-1. Germline values: CDR1 LGHDT, CDR2 YNNKEL (reference sequence). There are 15 residues in the CDR3. CDR3: CASSQEGFSYNEQFF.

This chain links TRBV9 with TRBJ2-7; TCRdb gives TRBD1 as the D gene, but with no DNA this cannot be confirmed. CDR3 length equals 14 residues. CDR1 and CDR2 from the germline V gene are SGDLS and YYNGEE. The CDR3: CASSSKGQGYEQYF.

The CDR3: CASSLGRGLAANEQFF. The chain employs TRBV7-2 and TRBJ2-1; TCRdb's D call, TRBD2, is unchecked because there is no DNA. Looked up from germline, CDR1 is SGHTA and CDR2 is FQGNSA. The CDR3 sequence is 16 residues long.

This chain connects TRBV7-9 to TRBJ2-1. The CDR3 extends over 13 amino acids. Germline V gene sequence: CDR1 SEHNR, CDR2 FQNEAQ (reference sequence). The CDR3 is CASSLVSNNEQFF.

The chain uses TRBV5-6 and TRBJ1-1. Germline V CDR1 and CDR2: SGHDT, YYEEEE. This CDR3 region has 14 residues. The CDR3 is CASTLTFMNTEAFF.

The V call is TRBV3-1, the J call TRBJ1-2; the TCRdb call, TRBD1, lacks DNA for checking. The CDR3 has 15 residues. From germline, CDR1 is LGHDT and CDR2 YNNKEL (reference sequence). The CDR3 sequence is CASSQGGAQPYGYTF.

The chain is built from TRBV6-1 and TRBJ1-1; the TCRdb D gene call, TRBD1, has no DNA to confirm it. The CDR3 covers 15 residues. Germline V gene sequence: CDR1 MNHNS, CDR2 SASEGT. CDR3: CASSGPGQGAAEAFF.

The chain is built from TRBV28 and TRBJ1-1; TCRdb designates TRBD1, a call that cannot be tested without DNA. The length of the CDR3 is 17 residues. Germline V gene data show CDR1 as MDHEN and CDR2 as SYDVKM. The CDR3 sequence: CASSRRDRGRGNTEAFF.

V is TRBV20-1 and J is TRBJ1-1; the D call from TCRdb, TRBD1, cannot be confirmed without DNA. Germline values: CDR1 DFQATT, CDR2 SNEGSKA (reference sequence). This CDR3 region has 13 residues. Here the CDR3 reads CSARTGSGTEAFF.

The chain links TRBV6-5 to TRBJ2-3; TCRdb selects TRBD2, and the lack of DNA leaves this call unchecked. Germline V gene lookup returns CDR1 MNHEY and CDR2 SVGAGI. The CDR3 consists of 17 residues. The CDR3 region is CASSYVASGGARDTQYF.

The V call is TRBV19, the J call TRBJ2-4; TCRdb outputs TRBD1, but without DNA this stays unchecked. Germline V gives CDR1 LNHDA, CDR2 SQIVND (reference sequence). The CDR3 covers 12 residues. The CDR3 is CASSEGSQIQYF. Full variable domain (remainder filled in from reference TRBV19 and TRBJ2-4): DGGITQSPKYLFRKEGQNVTLSCEQNLNHDAMYWYRQDPGQGLRLIYYSQIVNDFQKGDIAEGYSVSREKKESFPLTVTSAQKNPTAFYLCASSEGSQIQYFGAGTRLSVL.